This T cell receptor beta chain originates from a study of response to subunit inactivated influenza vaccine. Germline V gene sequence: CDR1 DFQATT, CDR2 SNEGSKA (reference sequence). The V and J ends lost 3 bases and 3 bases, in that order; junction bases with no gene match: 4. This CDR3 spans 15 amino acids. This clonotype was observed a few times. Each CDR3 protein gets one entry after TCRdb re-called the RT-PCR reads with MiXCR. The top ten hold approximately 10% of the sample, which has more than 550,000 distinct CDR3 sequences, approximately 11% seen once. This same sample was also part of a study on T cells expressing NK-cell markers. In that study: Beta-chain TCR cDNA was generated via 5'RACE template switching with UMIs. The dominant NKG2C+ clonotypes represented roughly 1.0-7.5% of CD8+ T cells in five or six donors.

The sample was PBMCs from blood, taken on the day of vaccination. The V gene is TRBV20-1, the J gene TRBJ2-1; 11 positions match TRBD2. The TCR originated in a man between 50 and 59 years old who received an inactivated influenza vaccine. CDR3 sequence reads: CSARRTSGLYNEQFF. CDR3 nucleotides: TGCAGTGCTAGGCGGACTAGCGGGCTCTACAATGAGCAGTTCTTC.